The 10 T cell receptor beta chains given below trace back to one sample, sequenced in a study of blood T cell repertoires in COVID-19. Repertoires were generated with immunoSEQ multiplex PCR, while TCRdb's copy carries only in-frame clones and drops some. This repertoire shows under 45,000 clones, about 82% found once; its top ten account for about 4.9%. Sequencing was performed on peripheral blood. These receptors were taken from a man aged 45-65 years with active COVID-19.

This chain joins TRBV15 and TRBJ2-7; TRBD2 is a possible D gene (5 bases). Trimming pared 1 base from V and 3 bases from J, leaving 10 bases between. The CDR3 is 14 amino acids. Looked up from germline, CDR1 is LNHNV and CDR2 is YYDKDF (reference sequence). The CDR3 loop is CATSRARGVYEQYF. In DNA form, the CDR3 reads TGTGCCACCAGCAGAGCACGGGGTGTCTACGAGCAGTACTTC.

This sequence joins TRBV4-1 and TRBJ2-1; the D gene is possibly TRBD1 (5 bases). There are 14 residues in the CDR3. Trimming removed 1 base at V and 9 bases at J, with 13 bases between. Per the germline V gene, CDR1 is MGHRA and CDR2 is YSYEKL. CDR3 loop: CASSQVPRAIEQFF. CDR3 nucleotide sequence: TGCGCCAGCAGCCAAGTTCCCAGGGCCATTGAGCAGTTCTTC.

The chain recombines TRBV20-1 with TRBJ1-2; D is ambiguous. The CDR3 covers 11 residues. Per the germline V gene, CDR1 is DFQATT and CDR2 is SNEGSKA (reference sequence). V lost 3 bases to trimming and J lost 7 bases, with 9 bases between them. The CDR3 DNA reads TGCAGTGCTAGCCGGGTGTCTGGCTACACCTTC. Its translation is CSASRVSGYTF.

This sequence joins TRBV5-4 and TRBJ2-3; no clear D. The CDR3 covers 16 residues. Germline assignment: CDR1 SGHNT and CDR2 YYREEE (reference sequence). Trimming took 1 base from V and 0 from J, leaving 12 bases between them. The CDR3 region has the DNA TGTGCCAGCAGCTTGTTTGACGACTTAAGCACAGATACGCAGTATTTT. Translation gives CASSLFDDLSTDTQYF. Looking up the rest from reference TRBV5-4 and TRBJ2-3 gives the full variable domain: ETGVTQSPTHLIKTRGQQVTLRCSSQSGHNTVSWYQQALGQGPQFIFQYYREEENGRGNFPPRFSGLQFPNYSSELNVNALELDDSALYLCASSLFDDLSTDTQYFGPGTRLTVL.

The chain combines TRBV10-3 with TRBJ1-1; 11 nucleotides line up with TRBD1. Germline V lookup: CDR1 ENHRY, CDR2 SYGVKD. After removal of 6 bases from V and 0 bases from J, the junction contained 9 bases not matched to a gene. This CDR3 has 17 residues. This CDR3 is CAIRKPRDRGMNTEAFF. The DNA of the CDR3 is TGTGCCATCAGAAAGCCCCGGGACAGGGGGATGAACACTGAAGCTTTCTTT.

V and J are TRBV19 and TRBJ1-2; TRBD1 might be the D (6 bases). Trimming removed 4 bases at V and 7 bases at J, with 22 bases between. CDR1 is LNHDA, CDR2 SQIVND, per germline (reference sequence). This CDR3 has 16 residues. The CDR3 loop reads CASSTTMTGAPGGYTF. The CDR3 nucleotides read TGTGCCAGTAGTACCACAATGACAGGCGCGCCGGGTGGCTACACCTTC.

V gene TRBV19 combines with J gene TRBJ2-7, with 9 bases that match TRBD2. This CDR3 has 14 amino acids. Germline values: CDR1 LNHDA, CDR2 SQIVND (reference sequence). V gave up 5 bases and J gave up 6 bases; unmatched junction bases: 8. For the CDR3, the DNA is TGTGCCAGTAGTTCCGGGACTAGCTCGCTCGAGCAGTACTTC. This gives the protein CASSSGTSSLEQYF.

The gene calls are TRBV7-2 and TRBJ2-5, with D hard to call. In germline, CDR1 is SGHTA, CDR2 FQGNSA. V lost 5 bases, J lost 4 bases, and 11 bases lay in between. The CDR3 loop spans 13 amino acids. CDR3 amino acids: CASSRSSAETQYF. The CDR3, as DNA: TGTGCCAGCAGCCGGAGCTCGGCAGAGACCCAGTACTTC.

V usage is TRBV9 and J usage is TRBJ2-3, with D possibly matching TRBD2 (6 bases). Germline V gene data show CDR1 as SGDLS and CDR2 as YYNGEE. CDR3 length: 14 residues. V was clipped by 0 bases and J by 6 bases, with 11 bases between them. CDR3 residues: CASSVEGGGDTQYF. The CDR3 DNA reads as TGTGCCAGCAGCGTAGAGGGCGGAGGGGATACGCAGTATTTT.

The chain employs TRBV6-4 and TRBJ1-2; TRBD1 agrees at 7 bases. With 4 bases clipped from V and 8 bases from J, the junction kept 16 bases outside the gene matches. CDR1 is MRHNA and CDR2 is SNTAGT in the germline V gene. This CDR3 is 16 amino acids long. The CDR3 sequence: CASSADPSQGVRGYTF. CDR3 DNA: TGTGCCAGCAGTGCCGATCCTTCCCAGGGGGTTAGGGGCTACACCTTC.